The present T cell receptor (beta chain) was sequenced within a study of blood T cell repertoires in COVID-19. From germline, CDR1 is SGHDN and CDR2 FVKESK. This CDR3 has 14 amino acids. V was pared by 1 base and J by 5 bases, with 5 bases of the junction left unmatched. As processed by the authors: Quantification of nucleated cells was approximated via reference gene primer amplification. Produced via immunoSEQ multiplex PCR; TCRdb's table is partial and in-frame only. D and trimming come from the DNA, and the V and J calls and clone size come from that table. This repertoire shows roughly 60,000 clones, roughly 88% found once; its top ten account for less than 6.5%. In its sample, this clone was seen once.

Input material: peripheral blood. This clonotype originated in a woman aged 60-75 years with acute or convalescent COVID-19. This sequence joins TRBV14 and TRBJ2-7; 7 bases fit TRBD1. The CDR3 region is CASSQAQGLDEQYF. Here the CDR3 DNA reads TGTGCCAGCAGCCAAGCACAGGGGCTCGACGAGCAGTACTTC. Supplemented by reference TRBV14 and TRBJ2-7, the full variable domain reads EAGVTQFPSHSVIEKGQTVTLRCDPISGHDNLYWYRRVMGKEIKFLLHFVKESKQDESGMPNNRFLAERTGGTYSTLKVQPAELEDSGVYFCASSQAQGLDEQYFGPGTRLTVT.